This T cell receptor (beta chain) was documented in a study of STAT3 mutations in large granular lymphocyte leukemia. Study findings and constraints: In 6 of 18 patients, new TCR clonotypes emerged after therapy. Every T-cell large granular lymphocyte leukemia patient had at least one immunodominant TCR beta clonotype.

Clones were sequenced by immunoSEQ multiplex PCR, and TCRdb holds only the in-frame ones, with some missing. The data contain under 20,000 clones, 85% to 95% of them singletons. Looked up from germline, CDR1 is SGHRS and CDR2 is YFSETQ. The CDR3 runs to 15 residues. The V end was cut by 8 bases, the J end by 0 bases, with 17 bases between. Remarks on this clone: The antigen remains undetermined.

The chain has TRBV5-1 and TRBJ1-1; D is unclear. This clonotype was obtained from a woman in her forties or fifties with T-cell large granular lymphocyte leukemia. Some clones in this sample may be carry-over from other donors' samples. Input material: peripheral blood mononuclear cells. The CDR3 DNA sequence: TGCGCCAGTGGGCCCGGGCCGCCCCTGAACACTGAAGCTTTCTTT. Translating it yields CASGPGPPLNTEAFF. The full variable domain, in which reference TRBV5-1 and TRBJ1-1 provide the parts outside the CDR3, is KAGVTQTPRYLIKTRGQQVTLSCSPISGHRSVSWYQQTPGQGLQFLFEYFSETQRNKGNFPGRFSGRQFSNSRSEMNVSTLELGDSALYLCASGPGPPLNTEAFFGQGTRLTVV.